Below, 14 T cell receptor beta chains from the same sample are listed, as sequenced in a study of cytomegalovirus exposure and HLA in healthy donors. The PCR was carried out with 60 Vbeta primers and 13 Jbeta primers. Measured with immunoSEQ multiplex PCR; TCRdb has only the in-frame clones, and not every one. The sample holds around 180,000 clones, 70% to 80% seen once. Input material: PBMCs. All receptors derive from a woman aged 45-65 years in good health and CMV-seronegative.

V usage is TRBV19 and J usage is TRBJ1-5; 8 bases fit TRBD1. The junction had 6 bases not matched to a gene; V was cut back by 4 bases and J by 7 bases. Germline CDR1 LNHDA, CDR2 SQIVND (reference sequence). This CDR3 contains 14 residues. The CDR3 bases are TGTGCCAGTAGTACCCCAGGGGGCTGGCAGCCCCAGCATTTT. It encodes CASSTPGGWQPQHF.

J is TRBJ1-3 and V is TRBV6-5; TRBD1 aligns across 8 bases. V was clipped by 5 bases and J by 2 bases; unmatched bases: 5. CDR3 length equals 15 residues. CDR1 MNHEY and CDR2 SVGAGI come from the germline V gene. The CDR3 DNA reads as TGTGCCAGCAGTCGGACGACAGGGGCTGGAAACACCATATATTTT. Residues: CASSRTTGAGNTIYF.

The gene calls are TRBV7-3 and TRBJ2-2; D perhaps matches TRBD1 (6 bases). Trimming removed 5 bases from V and 0 bases from J, with 19 bases in between. Germline V gene lookup returns CDR1 SGHTA and CDR2 FQGTGA. The CDR3 is 18 amino acids. CDR3 sequence: CASSLTQDRSANTGELFF. In nucleotides, the CDR3 is TGTGCCAGCAGCCTTACCCAAGACAGGAGCGCGAACACCGGGGAGCTGTTTTTT. Variable domain in full (rest from reference TRBV7-3 and TRBJ2-2): GAGVSQTPSNKVTEKGKYVELRCDPISGHTALYWYRQSLGQGPEFLIYFQGTGAADDSGLPNDRFFAVRPEGSVSTLKIQRTERGDSAVYLCASSLTQDRSANTGELFFGEGSRLTVL.

This clone has a single count. V is TRBV6-6 and J is TRBJ1-5, with TRBD1 as a possible D gene (6 bases). This CDR3 spans 15 amino acids. The germline gives CDR1 MNHNY, CDR2 SVGAGI (reference sequence). Trimming stripped 7 bases from V and 2 bases from J, with 15 bases between. The CDR3 sequence: CASNSQGSGNQPQHF. CDR3 nucleotides: TGTGCCAGCAACTCACAGGGTTCGGGCAATCAGCCCCAGCATTTT.

In its sample, this clone was seen a few times. The chain uses TRBV19 and TRBJ1-1; no clear D gene. Trimming took 10 bases from V and 2 from J, leaving 14 bases between them. The CDR3 consists of 13 residues. CDR1 is LNHDA, CDR2 SQIVND, per germline (reference sequence). CDR3 region: CATAAADNTEAFF. CDR3 bases: TGTGCCACCGCCGCGGCGGATAACACTGAAGCTTTCTTT.

This clone has a single count. The CDR3 loop reads CASSLAGGNNQPQHF. DNA for the CDR3: TGTGCCAGCAGCTTAGCGGGGGGGAACAATCAGCCCCAGCATTTT. The genes are TRBV7-2 and TRBJ1-5; perhaps TRBD1 as D (5 bases). V lost 0 bases, J lost 3 bases, and 9 bases lay in between. This CDR3 region has 15 residues. Germline CDR1 is SGHTA and CDR2 is FQGNSA. The whole variable domain, filled in from reference TRBV7-2 and TRBJ1-5, reads GAGVSQSPSNKVTEKGKDVELRCDPISGHTALYWYRQSLGQGLEFLIYFQGNSAPDKSGLPSDRFSAERTGGSVSTLTIQRTQQEDSAVYLCASSLAGGNNQPQHFGDGTRLSIL.

The V and J genes are TRBV27 and TRBJ2-7, with D perhaps matching TRBD1 (5 bases). This CDR3 comprises 14 residues. Germline V gene sequence: CDR1 MNHEY, CDR2 SMNVEV (reference sequence). V was cut by 6 bases and J by 5 bases, with 17 bases left in between. CDR3 loop: CASSQKGVGNEQYF. CDR3 nucleotide sequence: TGTGCCAGCAGCCAGAAAGGGGTTGGGAACGAGCAGTACTTC.

This clone has a handful of counts. This chain joins TRBV4-2 and TRBJ1-5; possibly TRBD1 for D (6 bases). Germline V gives CDR1 LGHNA, CDR2 YNFKEQ. Trimming cost V 0 bases and J 4 bases, with 7 bases left between them. CDR3 length: 14 amino acids. The CDR3 sequence: CASSQEDSNQPQHF. DNA of the CDR3: TGTGCCAGCAGCCAAGAGGACAGTAATCAGCCCCAGCATTTT.

CDR3 loop: CASSVSGTGIYEQYF. The CDR3, as DNA: TGTGCCAGCTCGGTATCCGGGACAGGGATTTACGAGCAGTACTTC. The rearrangement uses TRBV18 and TRBJ2-7, with 9 bases identical to TRBD1. Germline-derived CDR1 and CDR2 are KGHSH and LQKENI. J lost 4 bases, V lost 6 bases, and 10 bases had no gene match. The CDR3 loop spans 15 amino acids.

The V and J genes are TRBV7-2 and TRBJ1-2; possibly TRBD1 for D (6 bases). This CDR3 has 16 amino acids. V gave up 3 bases and J gave up 0 bases, with 14 bases separating them. The V gene's germline CDR1 is SGHTA and CDR2 FQGNSA. CDR3 in DNA: TGTGCCAGCAGCTTGAACGGGGGGCGGGCTAACTATGGCTACACCTTC. This gives the protein CASSLNGGRANYGYTF.

The CDR3 DNA reads as TGTGCCAGCAGTTTACCGCCGGGACAGGGAACCCAGTACTTC. Its translation is CASSLPPGQGTQYF. The chain uses TRBV28 and TRBJ2-5; 9 bases line up with TRBD1. Germline CDR1 and CDR2: MDHEN and SYDVKM. The CDR3 runs 14 residues. V shed 2 bases, J shed 8 bases, and the junction held 6 bases outside the gene matches.

This clone was detected a few times. The rearrangement uses TRBV10-3 and TRBJ1-2; 10 bases map to TRBD1. The J segment lost 1 base and the V segment lost 8 bases, leaving 4 bases of the junction unmatched. CDR1 and CDR2 (germline): ENHRY, SYGVKD. The CDR3 has 14 amino acids. DNA for the CDR3: TGTGCCATCGAGAGGACAGGGGGTAACTATGGCTACACCTTC. Its protein product is CAIERTGGNYGYTF.

A single count supports this clone. The chain joins TRBV18 to TRBJ1-5; possibly TRBD1 for D (5 bases). Trimming shortened V by 3 bases and J by 0 bases, and 6 bases separated the two germline ends. The germline V gene encodes CDR1 KGHSH and CDR2 LQKENI. CDR3 length: 14 residues. CDR3 sequence: CASSPGGSNQPQHF. The CDR3, as DNA: TGTGCCAGCTCACCGGGGGGTAGCAATCAGCCCCAGCATTTT.

V is TRBV18 and J is TRBJ1-1; D is undetermined. Trimming shortened V by 6 bases and J by 1 base, and 12 bases separated the two germline ends. CDR3 length: 14 amino acids. CDR1 and CDR2 (germline): KGHSH, LQKENI. CDR3 sequence reads: CASSHSTKNTEAFF. The CDR3 nucleotides read TGTGCCAGCTCCCACAGCACCAAGAACACTGAAGCTTTCTTT.